These T cell receptor beta chains were read from a single sample in a study of cytomegalovirus exposure and HLA in healthy donors. Only in-frame clones appear in the TCRdb table, and some are missing; sequencing was by immunoSEQ multiplex PCR. The sample shows around 210,000 clones, around 79% of them seen only once. Input material: PBMCs. These receptors originate from a male donor in good health and CMV-seropositive. The CDR3 runs from the conserved cysteine through the conserved F or W. D genes are given only for firm matches. Clone size is stated in some rows and not others, as once, few, many or a class when expanded.

size	D	V	J	DNA	CDR3
NA	TRBD1	TRBV27	TRBJ2-7	TGTGCCAGCAGTTTTGGGGTCCGGGACAGGGCCCACGAGCAGTACTTC	CASSFGVRDRAHEQYF
NA	NA	TRBV7-9	TRBJ2-7	TGTTCCAGCAGCTCCTCCCACGCCGAGGGGGTCCCTAACGAGCAGTACTTC	CSSSSSHAEGVPNEQYF
NA	NA	TRBV6-5	TRBJ2-3	TGTGCCAGCAGTTACCCAGGGACAGATACGCAGTATTTT	CASSYPGTDTQYF
NA	TRBD1	TRBV5-1	TRBJ2-7	TGCGCCAGCAGCTTGGCCTTGGAACCCCGACAGGGCTACGAGCAGTACTTC	CASSLALEPRQGYEQYF
few	TRBD1	TRBV2	TRBJ2-7	TGTGCCAGCAGTGCCGGGACAGGGGCCTCCTACGAGCAGTACTTC	CASSAGTGASYEQYF
NA	NA	TRBV7-9	TRBJ2-2	TGTGCCAGCAGCCCCACGGGGACAAAACTTGACGGGGAGCTGTTTTTT	CASSPTGTKLDGELFF
NA	TRBD1	TRBV7-2	TRBJ1-4	TGTGCCAGCAGCTCACGCAGGGGGGACGCAAAACTGTTTTTT	CASSSRRGDAKLFF
NA	NA	TRBV5-4	TRBJ1-4	TGTGCCAGCAGTCGACAGGCAACTAATGAAAAACTGTTTTTT	CASSRQATNEKLFF
NA	NA	TRBV7-3	TRBJ1-1	TGTGCCAGCAGCTTAGAGGGCTACGCTGAAGCTTTCTTT	CASSLEGYAEAFF
NA	NA	TRBV6-5	TRBJ2-2	TGTGCCAGCACACCGGGGTTCGGGACCGGGGAGCTGTTTTTT	CASTPGFGTGELFF
NA	TRBD2	TRBV2	TRBJ2-1	TGTGCCAGCACTCAACTAGCGGGGAGCTCCTACAATGAGCAGTTCTTC	CASTQLAGSSYNEQFF
NA	NA	TRBV6-6	TRBJ2-5	TGTGCCAGCAGGCCCAGTCTAGTTGAGACCCAGTACTTC	CASRPSLVETQYF
NA	TRBD2	TRBV28	TRBJ2-1	TGTGCCAGCAGTTTCTCTAGCGGGAGCGGGATTATACGCGGTGAGCAGTTCTTC	CASSFSSGSGIIRGEQFF
NA	NA	TRBV5-6	TRBJ2-7	TGTGCCAGCAGCTGGACTTCCTCCGAGCAGTACTTC	CASSWTSSEQYF
NA	TRBD1	TRBV2	TRBJ2-5	TGTGCCAGCAGTGAAAGGGGGCGGATTAAAGAGACCCAGTACTTC	CASSERGRIKETQYF
NA	NA	TRBV9	TRBJ1-6	TGTGCCAGCAGCCCGGCGGGGGATTCACCCCTCCACTTT	CASSPAGDSPLHF
NA	NA	TRBV9	TRBJ1-5	TGTGCCAGCAGCGTAGGGGGAGGGGGCAATCAGCCCCAGCATTTT	CASSVGGGGNQPQHF
NA	TRBD1	TRBV5-1	TRBJ2-5	TGCGCCAGCAGCTTGGCGGGACAGGGTGTAGAGACCCAGTACTTC	CASSLAGQGVETQYF
once	NA	TRBV28	TRBJ2-3	TGTGCCAGCAGTTTACGGGTTACGCAGTATTTT	CASSLRVTQYF
NA	TRBD2	TRBV7-9	TRBJ2-7	TGTGCCAGCAGCTTAGAAGCGGGAGGGCCCTACGAGCAGTACTTC	CASSLEAGGPYEQYF
once	TRBD1	TRBV18	TRBJ1-5	TGTGCCAGCTCACCACCGAGGACAGGGAATAGCAATCAGCCCCAGCATTTT	CASSPPRTGNSNQPQHF
NA	NA	TRBV11-2	TRBJ2-7	TGTGCCAGCAGCTTAGAGACGGGACTGGCCTACGAGCAGTACTTC	CASSLETGLAYEQYF
NA	TRBD1	TRBV5-5	TRBJ1-2	TGTGCCAGCAGACCCTCCGGGACAGGCAAGGACTATGGCTACACCTTC	CASRPSGTGKDYGYTF
NA	NA	TRBV6-5	TRBJ1-1	TGTGCCAGCTTGGACAGACCTTACACTGAAGCTTTCTTT	CASLDRPYTEAFF
NA	NA	TRBV5-6	TRBJ2-1	TGTGCCAGCAGCTTGGTGGGTACTACCGGCCTAAGCTCCTACAATGAGCAGTTCTTC	CASSLVGTTGLSSYNEQFF
NA	TRBD1	TRBV19	TRBJ1-3	TGTGCCAGTAAGGCCCCACAGGGGTCGGGAAACACCATATATTTT	CASKAPQGSGNTIYF
few	NA	TRBV6-4	TRBJ2-7	TGTGCCAGCAGTGTCGCCGGAGGCTACGAGCAGTACTTC	CASSVAGGYEQYF
NA	NA	TRBV29-1	TRBJ1-5	TGCAGCGTTCGACAGGAGAATCAGCCCCAGCATTTT	CSVRQENQPQHF
NA	NA	TRBV19	TRBJ1-1	TGTGCCAGTAGTATACGGGAGGTGAACACTGAAGCTTTCTTT	CASSIREVNTEAFF
NA	NA	TRBV6-4	TRBJ2-3	TGTGCCAGCAGTGATGGGGCCACAGATACGCAGTATTTT	CASSDGATDTQYF
NA	TRBD1	TRBV28	TRBJ1-5	TGTGCCAGCAGCGACAGGGGCCCTCAGCCCCAGCATTTT	CASSDRGPQPQHF
once	NA	TRBV6-5	TRBJ2-7	TGTGCCAGCAGCTCATACAACGAGCAGTACTTC	CASSSYNEQYF
NA	TRBD2	TRBV7-3	TRBJ2-1	TGTGCCAGCAGCTTAGGGCTAGCGGTCTACAATGAGCAGTTCTTC	CASSLGLAVYNEQFF
NA	TRBD2	TRBV19	TRBJ2-7	TGTGCCAGTAGTAGGGTAGCGGGAGTCCACGAGCAGTACTTC	CASSRVAGVHEQYF
NA	NA	TRBV5-4	TRBJ1-5	TGTGCCAGCAGCCTGGGGCCTTCGGGGGGGAATCAGCCCCAGCATTTT	CASSLGPSGGNQPQHF
NA	TRBD2	TRBV12-5	TRBJ2-1	TGTGCTAGTGGTTTGATGGTTAGCGGGAGAGGTGAGCAGTTCTTC	CASGLMVSGRGEQFF
NA	TRBD1	TRBV6-4	TRBJ2-1	TGTGCCAGCAGTGACTCGGGCAGGGGGACCTACAATGAGCAGTTCTTC	CASSDSGRGTYNEQFF
NA	NA	TRBV11-2	TRBJ1-4	TGTGCCAGCAGCTTAGTGTTTGGGACTAGAAATGAAAAACTGTTTTTT	CASSLVFGTRNEKLFF
NA	NA	TRBV11-2	TRBJ1-2	TGTGCCAGCAGCTTAGACGTTACGGGTGGCTACACCTTC	CASSLDVTGGYTF
NA	TRBD1	TRBV27	TRBJ1-6	TGTGCCACACAGGGGGCGCAAAGAGGATCACCCCTCCACTTT	CATQGAQRGSPLHF
NA	NA	TRBV10-3	TRBJ1-4	TGTGCCATCAGCAACCGAAATGGGGGCGGAGAAGAAAAACTGTTTTTT	CAISNRNGGGEEKLFF
NA	NA	TRBV7-9	TRBJ1-5	TGTGCCAGCAGCTTAGGGGCGACAGATAGCAATCAGCCCCAGCATTTT	CASSLGATDSNQPQHF
NA	NA	TRBV7-6	TRBJ2-6	TGTGCCAGCAGCCCAGACATGTCTGGGGCCAACGTCCTGACTTTC	CASSPDMSGANVLTF